This T cell receptor (beta chain) was identified in a study of ipilimumab plus nivolumab after autologous stem cell transplantation. At the level of the study: Typical patient got a few ipilimumab doses and seven to nine nivolumab doses (median).

CDR1 and CDR2 (germline): SGHTA, FQGNSA. V shed 5 bases and J shed 4 bases, with 9 bases lying between them. The CDR3 covers 13 residues. Ipilimumab, 1 mg/kg, started 14 to 28 days after autologous transplant. Only in-frame clones appear in the TCRdb table, and some are missing; sequencing was by immunoSEQ multiplex PCR. Seen here are around 21,000 clones, 81% observed once, and the top ten hold about 6.4%. The V gene is TRBV7-2, the J gene TRBJ1-5; D call uncertain. This TCR was recovered from a male donor with diffuse large B-cell lymphoma. This specimen consisted of PBMCs, obtained in a trial of ipilimumab plus nivolumab as post-transplant consolidation. The CDR3 reads CASSAGVNQPQHF. CDR3 nucleotide sequence: TGTGCCAGCAGCGCTGGGGTTAATCAGCCCCAGCATTTT.